The 21 T cell receptor beta chains in this list originate from one sample, sequenced in a study of cytomegalovirus exposure and HLA in healthy donors. PCR used 60 Vbeta primers and 13 Jbeta primers. Clones were sequenced by immunoSEQ multiplex PCR, and TCRdb holds only the in-frame ones, with some missing. The table has roughly 190,000 clones, over 70% seen once. The sequenced material came from PBMCs. These receptors were obtained from a middle-aged man in good health and CMV-seropositive.

The chain links TRBV25-1 to TRBJ2-7; 7 bases match TRBD1. CDR3 size: 12 residues. From germline, CDR1 is MGHDK and CDR2 SYGVNS. After removal of 9 bases from V and 3 bases from J, the junction contained 5 bases not matched to a gene. The DNA for the CDR3 is TGTGCCAGGACAGGGAGACTCTACGAGCAGTACTTC. This gives the protein CARTGRLYEQYF.

The chain employs TRBV10-3 and TRBJ1-4; unclear D gene. With 0 bases removed from V and 0 bases from J, the gap between germline ends came to 8 bases. There are 16 residues in the CDR3. Per germline, CDR1 ENHRY and CDR2 SYGVKD. The CDR3 nucleotides are TGTGCCATCAGTGAGTCAAGGGAGGCAACTAATGAAAAACTGTTTTTT. Its protein product is CAISESREATNEKLFF.

This clone has a single count. The chain carries TRBV7-9 and TRBJ1-5, with D perhaps matching TRBD1 (5 bases). Trimming removed 5 bases at V and 6 bases at J, with 14 bases between. Germline lookup yields CDR1 SEHNR and CDR2 FQNEAQ (reference sequence). The CDR3 has 14 residues. In DNA form, the CDR3 reads TGTGCCAGCAGCGGTGGCGGGGCGGCTCAGCCCCAGCATTTT. As protein: CASSGGGAAQPQHF.

The chain has TRBV18 and TRBJ2-5, with D possibly TRBD1 on 5 matching bases. The J call may not be correct, given that the DNA end is closer to TRBJ2-7. Germline V gives CDR1 KGHSH, CDR2 LQKENI. This CDR3 is built from 15 residues. CDR3 sequence reads: CASSPGARSSYEQYF. CDR3 nucleotide sequence: TGTGCCAGCTCACCTGGGGCCCGGAGCTCCTACGAGCAGTACTTC.

This clone is medium-sized within its sample. Other DNA sequences from this sample encode an identical CDR3 as well. The rearrangement uses TRBV7-6 and TRBJ2-7; no clear D. Germline V gives CDR1 SGHVS, CDR2 FNYEAQ. The CDR3 has 13 amino acids. V shed 1 base and J shed 3 bases, with 7 bases lying between them. The CDR3, as DNA: TGTGCCAGCAGCTTAGGCCCTAACTACGAGCAGTACTTC. Translation: CASSLGPNYEQYF.

Worth noting for this clone: The junction differs from germline at one of its ends, possibly a read error. This rearrangement joins TRBV7-7 to TRBJ2-3; maybe TRBD1 (5 bases). Germline V lookup: CDR1 SSHAT, CDR2 FNYEAQ (reference sequence). CDR3 length: 15 amino acids. Here the CDR3 DNA reads TGTGCTAGCAGCGCCCAGGGCGGTAGCACAGATACGCAGTATTTT. Amino acid sequence: CASSAQGGSTDTQYF.

This sequence joins TRBV5-4 and TRBJ2-1, with 12 positions matching TRBD2. V lost 4 bases, J lost 8 bases, and 7 bases stayed unmatched. Looked up from germline, CDR1 is SGHNT and CDR2 is YYREEE (reference sequence). The CDR3 extends over 15 amino acids. In DNA, the CDR3 is TGTGCCAGCAGCCCCAGACTAGCGGGAGACGATGAGCAGTTCTTC. This translates into CASSPRLAGDDEQFF.

The gene calls are TRBV5-1 and TRBJ1-1; TRBD1 aligns across 8 bases. CDR1 is SGHRS, CDR2 YFSETQ, per germline. V trimming: 3 bases; J trimming: 5 bases; junction bases outside the gene matches: 6. This CDR3 is 14 amino acids long. CDR3 protein: CASSSQGAGTEAFF. CDR3 nucleotide sequence: TGCGCCAGCAGCTCGCAGGGGGCGGGGACTGAAGCTTTCTTT.

This sequence joins TRBV11-2 and TRBJ2-5; possible D gene TRBD2, 6 bases. The better agreement between TRBJ2-7 and the DNA end casts doubt on the J call. The length of the CDR3 is 16 residues. The germline CDR1 and CDR2 sequences are SGHAT and FQNNGV. The CDR3 here is CASSHGLAITSYEQYF. The CDR3 nucleotides read TGTGCCAGCAGCCACGGGCTAGCGATCACCTCCTACGAGCAGTACTTC.

This chain joins TRBV5-4 and TRBJ2-2; D may be TRBD2 (5 bases). Between the trimmed V and J ends, which lost 0 bases and 7 bases, there was a span of 10 bases. The CDR3 spans 14 residues. From germline, CDR1 is SGHNT and CDR2 YYREEE (reference sequence). CDR3: CASSLGLAVGELFF. For the CDR3, the DNA is TGTGCCAGCAGCTTGGGGCTAGCCGTCGGGGAGCTGTTTTTT.

The chain combines TRBV27 with TRBJ2-1; 9 nucleotides agree with TRBD2. Germline CDR1 and CDR2: MNHEY and SMNVEV (reference sequence). Trimming at V came to 5 bases and at J to 6 bases, leaving 11 bases not matched to a gene. CDR3 length equals 16 residues. CDR3: CASSPRVAGGLNEQFF. The CDR3 coding sequence is TGTGCCAGCAGTCCCCGTGTTGCGGGAGGGCTCAATGAGCAGTTCTTC.

The chain recombines TRBV10-2 with TRBJ2-1; no reliable D call. The CDR3 loop spans 12 amino acids. CDR1 and CDR2 (germline): WSHSY, SAAADI. Trimming took 2 bases from V and 9 from J, leaving 8 bases between them. CDR3 in amino acids: CASSERGVEQFF. CDR3 bases: TGCGCCAGCAGTGAGAGAGGCGTTGAGCAGTTCTTC.

The chain combines TRBV5-4 with TRBJ1-1; no clear D. Trimming cost V 0 bases and J 2 bases, with 5 bases left between them. This CDR3 contains 13 residues. Germline-derived CDR1 and CDR2 are SGHNT and YYREEE (reference sequence). In nucleotides, the CDR3 is TGTGCCAGCAGCTTGGAATCTAACACTGAAGCTTTCTTT. It translates to CASSLESNTEAFF.

The V call is TRBV6-6, the J call TRBJ2-1; 12 positions match TRBD2. Germline V gene lookup returns CDR1 MNHNY and CDR2 SVGAGI (reference sequence). V gave up 10 bases and J gave up 8 bases; unmatched junction bases: 12. The CDR3 length is 15 residues. The CDR3 sequence is CAIRTSGTGRDEQFF. In DNA, the CDR3 is TGTGCCATCCGGACTAGCGGGACCGGGCGGGATGAGCAGTTCTTC.

The chain joins TRBV10-3 to TRBJ1-3; 8 bases are shared with TRBD1. The CDR3 is 14 residues long. Trimming removed 8 bases from V and 2 bases from J; junction bases left unmatched: 5. Germline V gene lookup returns CDR1 ENHRY and CDR2 SYGVKD. The CDR3 loop reads CAIGQTGAGNTIYF. CDR3 sequence (DNA): TGTGCCATCGGCCAGACAGGGGCTGGAAACACCATATATTTT.

The chain employs TRBV9 and TRBJ2-1; a weak D match, TRBD2 (6 bases). This CDR3 is built from 14 residues. With 6 bases removed from V and 8 bases from J, the gap between germline ends came to 18 bases. The germline V gene has CDR1 SGDLS and CDR2 YYNGEE. DNA of the CDR3: TGTGCCAGCACTAAGGGAGGAGGTGGCTATGAGCAGTTCTTC. Translating gives CASTKGGGGYEQFF.

The chain recombines TRBV11-2 with TRBJ2-3; possibly TRBD2 for D (6 bases). CDR3 length equals 17 residues. Trimming cost V 5 bases and J 0 bases, with 18 bases left between them. Germline V lookup: CDR1 SGHAT, CDR2 FQNNGV. CDR3 region: CASSPLGTLTSTDTQYF. Here the CDR3 DNA reads TGTGCCAGCAGCCCGCTCGGGACTCTAACTAGCACAGATACGCAGTATTTT.

This sequence joins TRBV4-3 and TRBJ1-1; 7 bases align to TRBD1. This CDR3 spans 14 amino acids. With V trimmed by 1 base and J by 5 bases, 4 bases remained unmatched. Germline CDR1 is LGHNA and CDR2 is YSLEER. Here the CDR3 reads CASSQVGRGTEAFF. CDR3 coding DNA: TGCGCCAGCAGCCAAGTCGGCAGGGGGACTGAAGCTTTCTTT.

V gene TRBV10-3 combines with J gene TRBJ2-1, with 7 nucleotides matching TRBD2. Germline-derived CDR1 and CDR2 are ENHRY and SYGVKD. Trimming took 4 bases from V and 9 from J; bases not matched to a gene: 18. The CDR3 contains 17 residues. The CDR3 region is CAISGPTLADPSPEQFF. DNA of the CDR3: TGTGCCATCAGTGGTCCCACCCTAGCGGACCCGTCTCCTGAGCAGTTCTTC.

The rearrangement uses TRBV18 and TRBJ2-1, with 7 positions matching TRBD1. The length of the CDR3 is 13 residues. Trimming cost V 8 bases and J 4 bases; bases outside gene matches: 5. The germline CDR1 and CDR2 sequences are KGHSH and LQKENI. CDR3 DNA sequence: TGTGCCAGCCGGGACAGCTTTTACAATGAGCAGTTCTTC. Its protein is CASRDSFYNEQFF.

This clone occurred a few times. The chain links TRBV5-1 to TRBJ2-1; possibly TRBD1 for D (6 bases). V shed 1 base and J shed 0 bases, with 11 bases lying between them. The CDR3 runs 16 residues. Germline CDR1 SGHRS, CDR2 YFSETQ. The CDR3 sequence is CASSLLQGSSYNEQFF. The DNA of the CDR3 is TGCGCCAGCAGCTTGCTACAGGGAAGCTCCTACAATGAGCAGTTCTTC.